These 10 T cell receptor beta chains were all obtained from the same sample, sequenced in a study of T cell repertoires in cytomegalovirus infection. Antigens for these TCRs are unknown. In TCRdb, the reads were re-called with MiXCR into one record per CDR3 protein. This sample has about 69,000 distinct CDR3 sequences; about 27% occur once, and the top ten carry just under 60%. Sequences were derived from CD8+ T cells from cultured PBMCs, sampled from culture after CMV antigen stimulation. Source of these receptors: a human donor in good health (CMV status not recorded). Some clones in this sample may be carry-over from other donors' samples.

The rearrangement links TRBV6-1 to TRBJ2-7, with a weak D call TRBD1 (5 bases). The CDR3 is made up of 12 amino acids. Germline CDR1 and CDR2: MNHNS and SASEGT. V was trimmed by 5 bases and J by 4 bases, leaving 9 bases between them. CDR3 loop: CASSYAGYEQYF. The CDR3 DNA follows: TGTGCCAGCAGTTATGCAGGGTACGAGCAGTACTTC.

The CDR3 loop is CASSDPPRRNEQFF. The DNA for the CDR3 is TGTGCCAGCAGTGATCCTCCTCGGCGAAATGAGCAGTTCTTC. This chain joins TRBV2 and TRBJ2-1; no reliable D call. V lost 3 bases and J 7 bases, leaving 13 bases between the germline ends. This CDR3 comprises 14 residues. Germline values: CDR1 SNHLY, CDR2 FYNNEI. Complete variable domain (other parts from reference TRBV2 and TRBJ2-1): EPEVTQTPSHQVTQMGQEVILRCVPISNHLYFYWYRQILGQKVEFLVSFYNNEISEKSEIFDDQFSVERPDGSNFTLKIRSTKLEDSAMYFCASSDPPRRNEQFFGPGTRLTVL.

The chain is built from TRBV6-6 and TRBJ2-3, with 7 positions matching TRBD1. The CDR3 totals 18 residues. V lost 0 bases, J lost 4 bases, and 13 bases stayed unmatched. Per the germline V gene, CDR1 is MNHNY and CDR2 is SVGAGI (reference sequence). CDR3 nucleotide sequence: TGTGCCAGCAGTTACTCAATAGACAGGGTAAAAGAGCCAGATACGCAGTATTTT. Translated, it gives CASSYSIDRVKEPDTQYF.

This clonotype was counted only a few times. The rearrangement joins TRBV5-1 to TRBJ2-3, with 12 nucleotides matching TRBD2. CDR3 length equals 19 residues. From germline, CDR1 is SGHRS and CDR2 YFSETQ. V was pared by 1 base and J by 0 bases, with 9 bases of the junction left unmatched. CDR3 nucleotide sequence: TGCGCCAGCAGCTTGAGACCTAGCGGGAGGGAGAGGAGCACAGATACGCAGTATTTT. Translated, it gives CASSLRPSGRERSTDTQYF.

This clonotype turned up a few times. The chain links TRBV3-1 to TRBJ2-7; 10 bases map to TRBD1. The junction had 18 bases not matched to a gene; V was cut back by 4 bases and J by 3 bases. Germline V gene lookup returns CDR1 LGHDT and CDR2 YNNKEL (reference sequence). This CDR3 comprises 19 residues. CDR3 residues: CASSPEWDRGTPGRYEQYF. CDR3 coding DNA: TGTGCCAGCAGCCCGGAGTGGGACAGGGGTACACCCGGCCGCTACGAGCAGTACTTC.

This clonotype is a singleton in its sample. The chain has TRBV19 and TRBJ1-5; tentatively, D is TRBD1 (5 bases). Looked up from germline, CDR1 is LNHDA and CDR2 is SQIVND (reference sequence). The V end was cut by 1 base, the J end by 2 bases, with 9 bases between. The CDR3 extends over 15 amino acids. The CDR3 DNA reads TGTGCCAGTAGTATAGGGGGCAGGCGCAATCAGCCCCAGCATTTT. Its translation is CASSIGGRRNQPQHF.

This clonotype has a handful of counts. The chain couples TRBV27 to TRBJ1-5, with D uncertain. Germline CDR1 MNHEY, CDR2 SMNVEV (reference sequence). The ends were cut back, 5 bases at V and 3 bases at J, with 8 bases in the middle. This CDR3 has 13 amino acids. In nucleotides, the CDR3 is TGTGCCAGCAGTACTAGTAACAATCAGCCCCAGCATTTT. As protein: CASSTSNNQPQHF.

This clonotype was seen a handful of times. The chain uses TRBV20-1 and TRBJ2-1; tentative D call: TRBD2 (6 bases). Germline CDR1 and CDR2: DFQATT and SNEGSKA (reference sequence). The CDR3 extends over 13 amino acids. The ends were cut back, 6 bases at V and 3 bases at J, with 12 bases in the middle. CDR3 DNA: TGCAGTGCACGGAGGCGGGACTACAATGAGCAGTTCTTC. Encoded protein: CSARRRDYNEQFF.

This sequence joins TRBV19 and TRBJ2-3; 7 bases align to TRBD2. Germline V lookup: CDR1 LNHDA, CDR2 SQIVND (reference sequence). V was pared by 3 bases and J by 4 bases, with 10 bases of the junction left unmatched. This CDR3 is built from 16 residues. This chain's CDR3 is CASSMRTRIYADTQYF. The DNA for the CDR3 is TGTGCCAGTAGTATGAGGACTAGAATTTATGCAGATACGCAGTATTTT.

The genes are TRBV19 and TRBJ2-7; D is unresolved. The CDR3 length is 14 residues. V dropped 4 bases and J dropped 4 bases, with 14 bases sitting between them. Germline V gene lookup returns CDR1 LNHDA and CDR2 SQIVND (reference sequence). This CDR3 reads CASSSATDGYEQYF. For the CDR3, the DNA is TGTGCCAGTAGTAGTGCGACGGACGGATACGAGCAGTACTTC.